This T cell receptor (beta chain) comes out of a study of T cells in localized non-small cell lung cancer. Broader study findings: The tumor had only one region sequenced, so heterogeneity remains possible. Highest T cell clonality was seen in uninvolved adjacent lung, surpassing that measured in tumor. Across samples, adjacent lung featured a median roughly 62 of the top 100 tumor clones. Overall survival was longer when the density of T cells in the blood was higher.

Clones were read by immunoSEQ multiplex PCR, and TCRdb kept only the in-frame ones, dropping some. The table includes 25,000 to 35,000 clones, approximately 89% detected once. Concerning this clone: Its antigen is as yet unknown.

Specimen: peripheral blood, collected before any cancer treatment. The sequence came from a female donor older than 55 with stage I lung adenocarcinoma.

The CDR3 region has the DNA TGTGCCAGCAGCTTAGTTGGGACGGGACTGAAGGAAGCTTTCTTT. This sequence encodes CASSLVGTGLKEAFF. This chain joins TRBV11-2 and TRBJ1-1; D perhaps matches TRBD1 (5 bases). The CDR3 is 15 amino acids. Germline CDR1 SGHAT, CDR2 FQNNGV. Between the trimmed V and J ends, which lost 1 base and 8 bases, there was a span of 17 bases.